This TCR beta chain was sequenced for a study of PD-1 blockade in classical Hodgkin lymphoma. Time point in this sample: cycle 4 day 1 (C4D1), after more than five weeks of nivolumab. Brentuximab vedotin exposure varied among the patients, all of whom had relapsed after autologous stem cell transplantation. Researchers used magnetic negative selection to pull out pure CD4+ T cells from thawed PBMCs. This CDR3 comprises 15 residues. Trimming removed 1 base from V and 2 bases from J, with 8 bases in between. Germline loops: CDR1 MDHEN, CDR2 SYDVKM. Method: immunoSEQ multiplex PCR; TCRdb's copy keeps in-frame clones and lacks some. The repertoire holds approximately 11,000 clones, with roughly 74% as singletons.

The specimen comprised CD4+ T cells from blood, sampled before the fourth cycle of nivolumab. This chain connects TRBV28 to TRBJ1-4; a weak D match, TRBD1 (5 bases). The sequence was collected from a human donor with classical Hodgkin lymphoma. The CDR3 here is CASSLSGRTNEKLFF. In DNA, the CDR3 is TGTGCCAGCAGTTTATCAGGGAGGACTAATGAAAAACTGTTTTTT.